The 21 T cell receptor beta chains below were found in one sample sequenced in a study of tumor and adjacent non-tumor tissue in lung cancer. The library came from three nested PCR rounds adapted from ARM-PCR protocols. MiXCR, run by TCRdb on the multiplex PCR reads, gives a single entry per CDR3 protein. The sample has tens of thousands of distinct CDR3 sequences, nearly 70% seen once. RNA was extracted from bulk tissue without any cell sorting. The normal lung tissue was taken more than 3 cm from the tumor edge. Material: distant non-tumor lung tissue. The receptors derive from a woman between 45 and 60 years old with non-small cell lung cancer.

The chain links TRBV28 to TRBJ2-1; 7 bases map to TRBD1. Losses at the gene ends were 6 bases for V and 2 bases for J; bases not matched to a gene: 10. Germline loops: CDR1 MDHEN, CDR2 SYDVKM. CDR3 size: 16 residues. CDR3 sequence (DNA): TGTGCCAGCAGATCACCCGGGACAGAAACCTACAATGAGCAGTTCTTC. Protein: CASRSPGTETYNEQFF.

This clonotype was recorded at least ten times. The rearrangement links TRBV20-1 to TRBJ1-2; D not resolved. The germline V gene encodes CDR1 DFQATT and CDR2 SNEGSKA (reference sequence). The CDR3 is 14 amino acids. Trimming left V 1 base short and J 3 bases short, with 12 bases between. In nucleotides, the CDR3 is TGCAGTGCTAGAGCGTCTGGATTGGACTATGGCTACACCTTC. Amino acid sequence: CSARASGLDYGYTF.

This clonotype has at least ten counts. J is TRBJ2-3 and V is TRBV12-3 or TRBV12-4, with a tentative D call TRBD1 (6 bases). The CDR3 is 16 amino acids. V was clipped by 5 bases and J by 1 base, with 16 bases between them. CDR3: CASSPSGVPRTDTQYF. DNA for the CDR3: TGTGCCAGCAGTCCGTCAGGGGTGCCCCGCACAGATACGCAGTATTTT.

In this sample, this clonotype turned up a few times. V is TRBV7-9 and J is TRBJ1-1; D unclear. Trimming removed 3 bases at V and 4 bases at J, with 15 bases between. This CDR3 spans 15 amino acids. The germline V gene encodes CDR1 SEHNR and CDR2 FQNEAQ (reference sequence). The CDR3 protein is CASSFSGSRVTEAFF. Written as DNA, the CDR3 is TGTGCCAGCAGCTTTAGTGGGTCGAGGGTCACTGAAGCTTTCTTT.

The chain has TRBV20-1 and TRBJ2-3, with D perhaps matching TRBD2 (5 bases). CDR1 DFQATT and CDR2 SNEGSKA come from the germline V gene (reference sequence). V gave up 6 bases and J gave up 0 bases, with 22 bases separating them. The CDR3 consists of 17 residues. CDR3: CSAQSYSGTSSTDTQYF. The DNA for the CDR3 is TGCAGTGCCCAATCGTACAGCGGAACCTCTAGCACAGATACGCAGTATTTT.

This clonotype is a singleton in its sample. CDR3 region: CGSRERNTEAFF. CDR3 in DNA: TGTGGCAGTAGGGAGAGAAACACTGAAGCTTTCTTT. The chain couples TRBV6-5 to TRBJ1-1; unclear D gene. This CDR3 spans 12 amino acids. Germline V gene sequence: CDR1 MNHEY, CDR2 SVGAGI.

To note about this clonotype: This could be a read error, since a much larger clone is one nucleotide away. V gene TRBV12-3 or TRBV12-4 combines with J gene TRBJ2-3, with D hard to call. The CDR3 loop spans 14 amino acids. Trimming stripped 5 bases from V and 7 bases from J, with 16 bases between. Written as DNA, the CDR3 is TGTGCCAGCAGTATGGTCAAAAGAAAAAATACGCAGTATTTT. Protein sequence: CASSMVKRKNTQYF.

For this clonotype: Sequence at one end of the junction differs from germline and may be a read error. The chain recombines TRBV11-2 with TRBJ2-3; TRBD2 matches 8 bases. The CDR3 loop spans 16 amino acids. Germline lookup yields CDR1 SGHAT and CDR2 FQNNGV. CDR3 sequence (DNA): TGTGCCAGCAGCTTAGGGGCTAACGGGAGGGTGGATACACAGTATTTT. This translates into CASSLGANGRVDTQYF.

Ten or more counts support this clonotype. This chain uses TRBV6-5 with TRBJ1-3; 7 positions match TRBD1. V shed 0 bases, J shed 4 bases, and the junction held 9 bases outside the gene matches. The CDR3 spans 17 residues. The germline V gene encodes CDR1 MNHEY and CDR2 SVGAGI. The CDR3 DNA follows: TGTGCCAGCAGTTACTCAGGGGGCCCGAAGTCAGGAAACACCATATATTTT. Translated, it gives CASSYSGGPKSGNTIYF.

Concerning this clonotype: Mismatch with germline at one junction end may stem from a read error. CDR3 nucleotides: TGCGCCAGTAGCCAGGGGCCTTTCATAGATACGCAGTATTTT. Protein: CASSQGPFIDTQYF. V and J are TRBV4-3 and TRBJ2-3; D may be TRBD1 (6 bases). The CDR3 is 14 residues long. The germline V gene encodes CDR1 LGHNA and CDR2 YSLEER.

In its sample, this clonotype was seen a few times. A much bigger clone sits one base away, suggesting this may be a read error. The chain has TRBV4-3 and TRBJ2-7, with 8 bases fitting TRBD2. With V trimmed by 0 bases and J by 4 bases, 11 bases remained unmatched. The length of the CDR3 is 17 residues. Germline lookup yields CDR1 LGHNA and CDR2 YSLEER. As DNA, the CDR3 is TGCGCCAGCAGCCAAGAGTGGGAAGGACTAGCAGTGTACGAGCAGTACTTC. It codes for CASSQEWEGLAVYEQYF.

On this clonotype: The junction differs from germline at one of its ends, possibly a read error. The chain couples TRBV6-5 to TRBJ1-2, with D uncertain. This CDR3 is built from 15 residues. The germline CDR1 and CDR2 sequences are MNHEY and SVGAGI. CDR3 DNA sequence: TGTGTCAGCAGTTACTCGAGAGGAAAGGGCTATGGCTACACTTTC. Encoded protein: CVSSYSRGKGYGYTF.

With respect to this clonotype: Given the absence of the conserved phenylalanine or tryptophan at the CDR3 end, a read error is likely. V gene TRBV12-3 or TRBV12-4 combines with J gene TRBJ2-5; D is ambiguous. This CDR3 has 13 residues. CDR3 DNA: TGTGTCAGTAGTTTATCACCACAAGAGACCCAGTACATC. This gives the protein CVSSLSPQETQYI.

Of note for this clonotype: It may be a read error: a sequence one base away is much more abundant. The chain employs TRBV10-3 and TRBJ2-1, with a possible D match to TRBD2 (5 bases). Germline V gene data show CDR1 as ENHRY and CDR2 as SYGVKD. This CDR3 contains 13 residues. CDR3 nucleotide sequence: TGTGCCATCAGTGAGATATGGAGGAATGAGCACTTCTTC. Translating it yields CAISEIWRNEHFF.

Only a few counts were recorded for this clonotype. This sequence joins TRBV5-1 and TRBJ2-1; 8 positions match TRBD2. Trimming took 4 bases from V and 1 from J; bases not matched to a gene: 4. Germline CDR1 reads SGHRS; CDR2 reads YFSETQ. The CDR3 has 15 residues. CDR3 nucleotide sequence: TGCGCCAGCAGCCGTCTAGCGGGTTCCTACAATGAGCAGTTCTTC. This translates into CASSRLAGSYNEQFF. Using reference TRBV5-1 and TRBJ2-1 for the parts outside the CDR3, the full variable domain is KAGVTQTPRYLIKTRGQQVTLSCSPISGHRSVSWYQQTPGQGLQFLFEYFSETQRNKGNFPGRFSGRQFSNSRSEMNVSTLELGDSALYLCASSRLAGSYNEQFFGPGTRLTVL.

The J gene is TRBJ1-5, the V gene TRBV30; D gene unclear. Germline loops: CDR1 GTSNPN, CDR2 SVGIG (reference sequence). The CDR3 runs to 13 residues. Trimming took 2 bases from V and 0 from J, leaving 5 bases between them. The CDR3 DNA reads as TGTGCCTGGAGTTCTGGTAGCAATCAGCCCCAGCATTTT. Protein sequence: CAWSSGSNQPQHF. The full variable domain, with the rest looked up from reference TRBV30 and TRBJ1-5, is SQTIHQWPATLVQPVGSPLSLECTVEGTSNPNLYWYRQAAGRGLQLLFYSVGIGQISSEVPQNLSASRPQDRQFILSSKKLLLSDSGFYLCAWSSGSNQPQHFGDGTRLSIL.

Comment on this clonotype: Germline is not matched at one junction end, which may reflect a read error. This chain links TRBV5-1 with TRBJ1-2; the D is unclear. Per the germline V gene, CDR1 is SGHRS and CDR2 is YFSETQ. CDR3 size: 14 residues. Here the CDR3 DNA reads TGCGCCAGCAGCTTTTTACGGGGTGGCTATGGCTACACTTTC. Encoded protein: CASSFLRGGYGYTF.

Worth noting for this clonotype: Compared with germline, one end of the junction differs, possibly owing to a read error. The CDR3: CSVANGVNIEAFF. CDR3 nucleotides: TGCAGCGTTGCCAATGGGGTGAACATTGAAGCTTTCTTT. This sequence joins TRBV29-1 and TRBJ1-1; unclear D gene. The CDR3 covers 13 residues. Per germline, CDR1 SQVTM and CDR2 ANQGSEA.

Note on this clonotype: Given a much more abundant clone one base away, this may be a read error. The chain recombines TRBV5-4 with TRBJ2-7; the match to TRBD2 covers 10 bases. The CDR3 consists of 17 residues. The germline gives CDR1 SGHNT, CDR2 YYREEE (reference sequence). Here the CDR3 reads CASSPGLAARGGYEQHF. Written as DNA, the CDR3 is TGTGCCAGCAGCCCTGGACTAGCGGCCAGGGGGGGCTACGAGCAGCACTTC.

This clonotype was recorded at least ten times. The chain links TRBV12-3 or TRBV12-4 to TRBJ2-2, with 11 bases lining up with TRBD1. V lost 5 bases and J lost 6; bases outside the gene matches: 5. This CDR3 contains 15 residues. The CDR3 is CASSPGQGVPGELFF. The CDR3, as DNA: TGTGCCAGCAGTCCGGGACAGGGGGTCCCCGGGGAGCTGTTTTTT.

Turning to this clonotype: It may be a read error: a sequence one base away is much more abundant. The chain uses TRBV20-1 and TRBJ2-7, with TRBD1 matching 10 bases. With V trimmed by 3 bases and J by 4 bases, 3 bases remained unmatched. The CDR3 covers 13 residues. Germline V gives CDR1 DFQATT, CDR2 SNEGSKA (reference sequence). The CDR3 bases are TGCAGTGCTAGTGTGGACAGGGGGTACGAGCAGTACTTC. Translating gives CSASVDRGYEQYF.